The 10 T cell receptor beta chains presented below share a single source sample, sequenced in a study of read filtering for tumor transcriptome and immune sequencing. The library was built from roughly 400 ng RNA with molecular barcoded adaptors for alpha/delta and beta/gamma chains. TCRdb re-called the reads with MiXCR, one entry per CDR3 protein. The sample includes under 150,000 distinct CDR3 sequences, approximately 13% of them seen just once. Material for sequencing was a population of CD138-negative cells sorted from bone marrow. These receptor sequences come from a donor older than 35 with multiple myeloma.

This clonotype was seen at least ten times. The chain employs TRBV29-1 and TRBJ2-2, with TRBD2 identical over 12 bases. Germline V CDR1 and CDR2: SQVTM, ANQGSEA. CDR3 size: 17 residues. Trimming removed 4 bases from V and 4 bases from J; junction bases left unmatched: 10. DNA of the CDR3: TGCAGCGTTGGGGGACTAGCGGGTGGGTCGAGCACCGGGGAGCTGTTTTTT. Translation: CSVGGLAGGSSTGELFF.

This clonotype has a count of ten or more. The chain uses TRBV28 and TRBJ2-7; no reliable D call. The CDR3 contains 13 residues. The ends were cut back, 5 bases at V and 3 bases at J, with 11 bases in the middle. Germline lookup yields CDR1 MDHEN and CDR2 SYDVKM. The CDR3 reads CASSVGPSYEQYF. The CDR3 DNA is TGTGCCAGCAGTGTCGGACCGAGCTACGAGCAGTACTTC.

This clonotype was observed many times. The chain carries TRBV12-3 or TRBV12-4 and TRBJ2-7, with D unclear. The CDR3 loop spans 13 amino acids. V gave up 4 bases and J gave up 3 bases, with 10 bases separating them. CDR3 bases: TGTGCCAGCAGTTCGGACCGAAACTACGAGCAGTACTTC. Its translation is CASSSDRNYEQYF.

Many counts were recorded for this clonotype. The gene calls are TRBV6-5 and TRBJ2-3; no firm D call. The germline CDR1 and CDR2 sequences are MNHEY and SVGAGI. V was cut by 7 bases and J by 2 bases, with 7 bases left in between. CDR3 length: 12 residues. The CDR3 nucleotides read TGTGCCAGCAATTCACCCACAGATACGCAGTATTTT. Amino acid sequence: CASNSPTDTQYF.

This clonotype has only a few counts. Being one base from a much bigger clone, this may be a read error. The conserved closing phenylalanine or tryptophan is absent in this CDR3, likely reflecting a read error. This chain links TRBV4-2 with TRBJ2-1, with D perhaps matching TRBD1 (5 bases). Germline CDR1 reads LGHNA; CDR2 reads YNFKEQ. V was trimmed by 0 bases and J by 8 bases, leaving 8 bases between them. The CDR3 length is 13 residues. CDR3 region: CASSQDIGDEQFL. Written as DNA, the CDR3 is TGTGCCAGCAGCCAAGATATAGGGGATGAGCAGTTCCTC.

This chain links TRBV10-3 with TRBJ2-7, with a weak D call TRBD2 (6 bases). Germline assignment: CDR1 ENHRY and CDR2 SYGVKD. This CDR3 spans 14 amino acids. The CDR3 spells CATGSRTPDGGQYF. In DNA form, the CDR3 reads TGTGCGACCGGGAGTAGGACACCCGACGGCGGGCAGTACTTC.

The chain links TRBV12-3 or TRBV12-4 to TRBJ2-5, with TRBD1 identical over 9 bases. After removal of 3 bases from V and 7 bases from J, the junction contained 9 bases not matched to a gene. This CDR3 has 15 amino acids. CDR3 loop: CASSLRTGAIGTQYF. In nucleotides, the CDR3 is TGTGCCAGCAGTTTGAGGACAGGGGCTATCGGGACCCAGTACTTC.

As concerns this clonotype: One junction end disagrees with the germline gene, perhaps due to a read error. The rearrangement uses TRBV18 and TRBJ2-6; D is possibly TRBD1 (5 bases). Germline CDR1 and CDR2: KGHSH and LQKENI. The CDR3 runs to 13 residues. The CDR3 loop reads CASSPSGADVLTF. The CDR3, as DNA: TGTGCCAGCTCACCTTCTGGGGCCGACGTCCTGACTTTC. Supplemented by reference TRBV18 and TRBJ2-6, the full variable domain reads NAGVMQNPRHLVRRRGQEARLRCSPMKGHSHVYWYRQLPEEGLKFMVYLQKENIIDESGMPKERFSAEFPKEGPSILRIQQVVRGDSAAYFCASSPSGADVLTFGAGSRLTVL.

A word on this clonotype: Since a much larger clone is just one base distant, this may be a read error. The chain has TRBV7-8 and TRBJ2-7; 9 positions match TRBD2. V was clipped by 3 bases and J by 4 bases; unmatched bases: 4. Germline assignment: CDR1 SGHVS and CDR2 FQNEAQ. This CDR3 is built from 14 residues. The CDR3 DNA reads TGTGCCAGCAGCTTTAGCGGGGGTAGGTACGAGCAGTACTTC. Amino acid sequence: CASSFSGGRYEQYF.

This clonotype was observed a handful of times. The chain couples TRBV19 to TRBJ1-5; perhaps TRBD1 as D (6 bases). The CDR3 runs 16 residues. Per the germline V gene, CDR1 is LNHDA and CDR2 is SQIVND (reference sequence). The germline V and J ends were trimmed by 1 base and 3 bases, with 13 bases remaining between them. The CDR3 sequence: CASSIGRGAINQPQHF. DNA for the CDR3: TGTGCCAGTAGTATAGGGCGGGGGGCCATCAATCAGCCCCAGCATTTT. Using reference TRBV19 and TRBJ1-5 for the parts outside the CDR3, the full variable domain is DGGITQSPKYLFRKEGQNVTLSCEQNLNHDAMYWYRQDPGQGLRLIYYSQIVNDFQKGDIAEGYSVSREKKESFPLTVTSAQKNPTAFYLCASSIGRGAINQPQHFGDGTRLSIL.